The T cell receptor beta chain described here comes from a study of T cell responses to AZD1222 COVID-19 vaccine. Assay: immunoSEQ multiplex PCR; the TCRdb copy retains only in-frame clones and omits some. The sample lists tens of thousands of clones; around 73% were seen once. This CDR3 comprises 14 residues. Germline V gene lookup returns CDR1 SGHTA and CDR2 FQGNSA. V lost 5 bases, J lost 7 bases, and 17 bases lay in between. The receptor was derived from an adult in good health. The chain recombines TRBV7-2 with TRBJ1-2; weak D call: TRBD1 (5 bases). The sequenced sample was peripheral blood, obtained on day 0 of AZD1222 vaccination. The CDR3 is CASSDRQSTLGYTF. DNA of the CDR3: TGTGCCAGCAGCGACAGACAGTCCACCCTTGGCTACACCTTC.